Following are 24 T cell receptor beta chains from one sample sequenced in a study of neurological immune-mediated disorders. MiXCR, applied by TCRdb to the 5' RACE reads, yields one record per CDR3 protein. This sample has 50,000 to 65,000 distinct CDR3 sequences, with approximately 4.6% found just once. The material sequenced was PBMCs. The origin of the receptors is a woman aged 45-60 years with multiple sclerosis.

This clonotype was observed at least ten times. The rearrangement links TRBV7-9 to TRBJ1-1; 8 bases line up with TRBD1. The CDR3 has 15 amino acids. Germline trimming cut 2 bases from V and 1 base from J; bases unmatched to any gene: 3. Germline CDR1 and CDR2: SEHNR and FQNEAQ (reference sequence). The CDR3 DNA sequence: TGTGCCAGCAGCTTAACACAGGGGGAGAACACTGAAGCTTTCTTT. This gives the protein CASSLTQGENTEAFF. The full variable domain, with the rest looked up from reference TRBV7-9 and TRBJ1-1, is DTGVSQNPRHKITKRGQNVTFRCDPISEHNRLYWYRQTLGQGPEFLTYFQNEAQLEKSRLLSDRFSAERPKGSFSTLEIQRTEQGDSAMYLCASSLTQGENTEAFFGQGTRLTVV.

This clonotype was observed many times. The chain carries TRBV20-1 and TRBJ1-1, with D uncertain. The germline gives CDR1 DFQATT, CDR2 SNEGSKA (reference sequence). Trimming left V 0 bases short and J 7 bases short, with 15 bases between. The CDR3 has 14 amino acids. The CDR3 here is CSARDMQADIEAFF. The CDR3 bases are TGCAGTGCTAGAGATATGCAGGCCGATATTGAAGCTTTCTTT.

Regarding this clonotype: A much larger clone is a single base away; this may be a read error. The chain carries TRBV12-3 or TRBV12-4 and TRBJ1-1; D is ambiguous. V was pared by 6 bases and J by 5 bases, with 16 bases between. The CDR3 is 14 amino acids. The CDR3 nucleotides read TGTGCCAGCAGGGAAAGTGGAACGGGGACTGAAGCTTTCTTT. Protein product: CASRESGTGTEAFF.

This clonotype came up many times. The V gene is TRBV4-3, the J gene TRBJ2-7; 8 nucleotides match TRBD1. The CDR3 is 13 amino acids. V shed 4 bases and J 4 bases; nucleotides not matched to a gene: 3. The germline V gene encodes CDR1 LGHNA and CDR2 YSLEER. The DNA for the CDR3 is TGCGCCAGCAGCCTTCACAGGGGGTACGAGCAGTACGTC. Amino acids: CASSLHRGYEQYV.

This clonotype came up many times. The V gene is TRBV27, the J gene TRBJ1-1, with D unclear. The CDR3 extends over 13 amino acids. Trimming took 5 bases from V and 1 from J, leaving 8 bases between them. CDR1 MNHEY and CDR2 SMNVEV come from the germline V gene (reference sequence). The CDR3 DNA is TGTGCCAGCAGTCACCTTCAGAACACTGAAGCTTTCTTT. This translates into CASSHLQNTEAFF.

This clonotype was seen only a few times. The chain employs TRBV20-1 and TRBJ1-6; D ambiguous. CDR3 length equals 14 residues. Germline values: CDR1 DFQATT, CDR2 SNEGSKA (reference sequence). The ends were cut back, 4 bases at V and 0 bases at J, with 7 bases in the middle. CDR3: CSAKGFSYNSPLHF. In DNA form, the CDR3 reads TGCAGTGCTAAGGGTTTCTCCTATAATTCACCCCTCCACTTT.

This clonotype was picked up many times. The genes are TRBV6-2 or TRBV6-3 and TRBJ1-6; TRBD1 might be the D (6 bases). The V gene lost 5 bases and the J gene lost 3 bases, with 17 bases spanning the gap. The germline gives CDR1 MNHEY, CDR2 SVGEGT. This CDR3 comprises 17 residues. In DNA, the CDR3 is TGTGCCAGCAGTATTGGTCCTCCGGGACACTATAATTCACCCCTCCACTTT. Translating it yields CASSIGPPGHYNSPLHF.

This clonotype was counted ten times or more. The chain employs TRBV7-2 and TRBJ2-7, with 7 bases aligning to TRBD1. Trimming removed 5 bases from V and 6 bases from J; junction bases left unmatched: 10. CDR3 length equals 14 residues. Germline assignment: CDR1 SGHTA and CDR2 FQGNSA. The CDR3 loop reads CASSLGQKTTEQYF. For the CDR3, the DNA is TGTGCCAGCAGCCTGGGACAGAAAACCACCGAGCAGTACTTC.

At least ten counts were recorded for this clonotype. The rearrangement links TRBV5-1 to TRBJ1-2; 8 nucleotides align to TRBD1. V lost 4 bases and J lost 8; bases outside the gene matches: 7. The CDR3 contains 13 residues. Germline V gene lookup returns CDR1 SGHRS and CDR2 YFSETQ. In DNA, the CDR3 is TGCGCCAGCAGCCCGGACAGGGTGGGAGGCTACACCTTC. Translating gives CASSPDRVGGYTF.

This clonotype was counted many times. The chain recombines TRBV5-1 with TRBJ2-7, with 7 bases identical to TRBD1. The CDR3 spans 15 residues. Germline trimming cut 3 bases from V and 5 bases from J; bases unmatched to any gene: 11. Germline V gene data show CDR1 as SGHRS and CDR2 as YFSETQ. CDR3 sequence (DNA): TGCGCCAGCAGCTATACCGGGACAGCCGAGGACGAGCAGTACTTC. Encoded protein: CASSYTGTAEDEQYF. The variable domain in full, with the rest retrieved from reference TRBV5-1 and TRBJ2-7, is KAGVTQTPRYLIKTRGQQVTLSCSPISGHRSVSWYQQTPGQGLQFLFEYFSETQRNKGNFPGRFSGRQFSNSRSEMNVSTLELGDSALYLCASSYTGTAEDEQYFGPGTRLTVT.

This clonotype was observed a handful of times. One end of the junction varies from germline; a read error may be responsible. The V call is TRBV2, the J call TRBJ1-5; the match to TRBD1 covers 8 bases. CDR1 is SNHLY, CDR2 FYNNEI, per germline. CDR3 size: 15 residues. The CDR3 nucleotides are TGTGCCAGCAGTGACAGGGGGCGAAGGGATCAGCCCCAGAATTTT. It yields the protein CASSDRGRRDQPQNF.

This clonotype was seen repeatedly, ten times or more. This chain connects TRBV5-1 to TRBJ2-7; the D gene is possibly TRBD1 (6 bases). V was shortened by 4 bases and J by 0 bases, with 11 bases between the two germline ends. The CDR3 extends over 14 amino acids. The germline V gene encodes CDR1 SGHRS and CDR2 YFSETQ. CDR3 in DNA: TGCGCCAGCAGCCCGGACAGCCTCTCCTACGAGCAGTACTTC. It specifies CASSPDSLSYEQYF.

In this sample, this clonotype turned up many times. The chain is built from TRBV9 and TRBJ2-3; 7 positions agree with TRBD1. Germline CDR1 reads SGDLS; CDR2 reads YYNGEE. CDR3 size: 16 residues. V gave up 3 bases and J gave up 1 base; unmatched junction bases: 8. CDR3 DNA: TGTGCCAGCAGCGACAGGGGTGGTCTTGGCACAGATACGCAGTATTTT. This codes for CASSDRGGLGTDTQYF.

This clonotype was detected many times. CDR3 residues: CSAIGGRLAGNTDTQYF. DNA of the CDR3: TGCAGTGCGATAGGGGGACGACTAGCGGGGAACACAGATACGCAGTATTTT. J is TRBJ2-3 and V is TRBV20-1; the match to TRBD2 covers 11 bases. Germline V gene sequence: CDR1 DFQATT, CDR2 SNEGSKA (reference sequence). V lost 6 bases to trimming and J lost 2 bases; unmatched junction nucleotides: 13. The CDR3 is 17 residues long.

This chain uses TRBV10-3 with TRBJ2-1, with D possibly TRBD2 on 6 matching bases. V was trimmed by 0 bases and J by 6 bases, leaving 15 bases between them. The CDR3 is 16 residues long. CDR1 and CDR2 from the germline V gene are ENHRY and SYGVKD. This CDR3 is CAISESNSGGSNEQFF. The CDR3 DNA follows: TGTGCCATCAGTGAGTCAAATAGTGGGGGGTCCAATGAGCAGTTCTTC.

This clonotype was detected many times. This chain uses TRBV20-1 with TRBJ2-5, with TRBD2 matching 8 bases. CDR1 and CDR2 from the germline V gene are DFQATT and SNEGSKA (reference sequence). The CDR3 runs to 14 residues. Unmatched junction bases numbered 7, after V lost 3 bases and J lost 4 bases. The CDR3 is CSARAGTSRETQYF. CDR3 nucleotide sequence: TGCAGTGCTAGGGCCGGGACTAGTAGAGAGACCCAGTACTTC.

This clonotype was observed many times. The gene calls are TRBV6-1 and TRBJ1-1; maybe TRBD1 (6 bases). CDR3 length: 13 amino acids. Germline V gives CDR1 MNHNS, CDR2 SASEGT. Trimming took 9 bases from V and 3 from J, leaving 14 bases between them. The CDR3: CASRDIPYTEAFF. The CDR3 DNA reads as TGTGCCAGTCGGGACATCCCGTACACTGAAGCTTTCTTT.

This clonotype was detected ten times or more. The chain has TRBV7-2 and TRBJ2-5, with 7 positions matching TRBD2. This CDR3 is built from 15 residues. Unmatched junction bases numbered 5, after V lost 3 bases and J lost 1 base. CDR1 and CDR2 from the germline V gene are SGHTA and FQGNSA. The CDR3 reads CASSFNGGGQETQYF. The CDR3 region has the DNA TGTGCCAGCAGCTTTAATGGGGGGGGCCAAGAGACCCAGTACTTC.

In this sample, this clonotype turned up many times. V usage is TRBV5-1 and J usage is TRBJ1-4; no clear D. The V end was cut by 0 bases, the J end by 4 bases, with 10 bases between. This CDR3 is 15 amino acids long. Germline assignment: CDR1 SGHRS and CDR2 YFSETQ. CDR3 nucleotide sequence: TGCGCCAGCAGCTTGGACGTTCTCAGTAATGAAAAACTGTTTTTT. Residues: CASSLDVLSNEKLFF.

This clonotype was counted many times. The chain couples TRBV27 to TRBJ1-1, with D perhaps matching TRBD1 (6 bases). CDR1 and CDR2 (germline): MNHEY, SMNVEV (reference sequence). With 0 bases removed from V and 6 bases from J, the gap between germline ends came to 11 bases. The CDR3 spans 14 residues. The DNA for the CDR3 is TGTGCCAGCAGTTTATCCATCACAGGGCCTGAAGCTTTCTTT. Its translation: CASSLSITGPEAFF.

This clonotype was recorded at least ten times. CDR3 DNA: TGCAGTGCTAGCTACACAGATACGCAGTATTTT. Its protein product is CSASYTDTQYF. The J gene is TRBJ2-3, the V gene TRBV20-1, with unresolved D. The CDR3 loop spans 11 amino acids. Trimming pared 3 bases from V and 2 bases from J, leaving 3 bases between. The V gene's germline CDR1 is DFQATT and CDR2 SNEGSKA (reference sequence).

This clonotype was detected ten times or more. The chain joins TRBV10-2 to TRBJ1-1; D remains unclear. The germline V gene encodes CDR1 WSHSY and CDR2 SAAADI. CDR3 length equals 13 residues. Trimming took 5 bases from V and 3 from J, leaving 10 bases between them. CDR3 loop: CASSPDRYTEAFF. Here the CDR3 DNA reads TGCGCCAGCAGTCCCGACCGATACACTGAAGCTTTCTTT.

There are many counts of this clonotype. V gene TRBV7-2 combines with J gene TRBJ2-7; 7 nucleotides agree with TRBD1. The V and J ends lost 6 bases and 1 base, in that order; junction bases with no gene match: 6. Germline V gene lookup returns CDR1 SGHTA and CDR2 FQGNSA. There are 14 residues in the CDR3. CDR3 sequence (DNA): TGTGCCAGCAGACCCGACAGGGTATCCTACGAGCAGTACTTC. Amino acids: CASRPDRVSYEQYF.

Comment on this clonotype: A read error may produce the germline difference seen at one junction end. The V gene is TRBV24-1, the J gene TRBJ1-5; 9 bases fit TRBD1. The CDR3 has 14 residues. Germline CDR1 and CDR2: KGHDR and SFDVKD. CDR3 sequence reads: CATSVQGANQPQNF. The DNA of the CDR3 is TGTGCCACCAGCGTACAGGGGGCAAATCAGCCCCAGAATTTT.